This TCR beta chain was found in a study of metastatic and nonmetastatic thyroid tumors. Via MiXCR, TCRdb re-called the PCR reads. The profile shows fewer than 100,000 clones, about 15% of them singletons. Notes on the study in general: Across blood and tumor, TCR beta diversity in malignant thyroid tumors was reportedly significantly higher than in benign nodules.

The ends were cut back, 7 bases at V and 0 bases at J, with 10 bases in the middle. The CDR3 covers 13 residues. Germline assignment: CDR1 MDHEN and CDR2 SYDVKM. Nobody among the patients had been given any treatment before thyroid surgery. This clone showed up many times. As yet, its antigen is unknown. Input material: blood. The chain couples TRBV28 to TRBJ2-7; TRBD2 is a possible D gene (6 bases). The TCR originated in a female donor with papillary thyroid cancer or a benign thyroid nodule (not recorded which). Some clones in this sample may be carry-over from other donors' samples. CDR3 sequence reads: CASTPGGSYEQYF. The CDR3 DNA follows: TGTGCCAGCACCCCCGGGGGCTCCTACGAGCAGTACTTC.